Listed below are T cell receptor beta chains from one sample, sequenced in a study of early T cells in non-severe SARS-CoV-2 infection. TCRdb processed the 5' RACE reads anew with MiXCR; each CDR3 protein has one entry. The table shows some 35,000 distinct CDR3 sequences, with about 6.8% occurring only once. The sample here was whole blood, taken at baseline. The receptors here all came from an adult who was a healthcare worker with PCR-confirmed SARS-CoV-2 infection or an uninfected control (not recorded which). Both conserved end residues are part of each CDR3. A D gene is named only where the DNA matches it firmly. Part of the rows lack a size; the others show once, few, many or a class for expanded clones.

cdr3_nt: TGTGCCACCAGTGCTGCCTCCGGTCAGCCCCAGCATTTT
cdr3_aa: CATSAASGQPQHF
v_call: TRBV24-1
d_call: -
clone_size: few
j_call: TRBJ1-5

cdr3_nt: TGTGCCACGCGACAGGGGGCCCCAGATACGCAGTATTTT
cdr3_aa: CATRQGAPDTQYF
v_call: TRBV10-3
d_call: TRBD1
clone_size: few
j_call: TRBJ2-3

cdr3_nt: TGTGCCAGCAGCTTAGCCAGAAGCACAGATACGCAGTATTTT
cdr3_aa: CASSLARSTDTQYF
v_call: TRBV7-6
d_call: -
clone_size: few
j_call: TRBJ2-3

cdr3_nt: TGCAGTGCTAGGGACAGGGGGCTAAACGAGCAGTACTTC
cdr3_aa: CSARDRGLNEQYF
v_call: TRBV20-1
d_call: TRBD1
clone_size: many
j_call: TRBJ2-7

cdr3_nt: TGTGCCAGCAGCGCACGACTAGCGGGAGTCGGAACCGAGCAGTACTTC
cdr3_aa: CASSARLAGVGTEQYF
v_call: TRBV7-2
d_call: TRBD2
clone_size: few
j_call: TRBJ2-7

cdr3_nt: TGTGCCAGCAGCCAAGATACGGGTTGGACTGAAGCTTTCTTT
cdr3_aa: CASSQDTGWTEAFF
v_call: TRBV3-1
d_call: -
clone_size: few
j_call: TRBJ1-1

cdr3_nt: TGTGCCAGCAACCCCTCAGGGGTCGGACGATCACCCCTCCACTTT
cdr3_aa: CASNPSGVGRSPLHF
v_call: TRBV12-3/TRBV12-4
d_call: -
clone_size: -
j_call: TRBJ1-6

cdr3_nt: TGCAGTGCTAGATCCGAGGGCGGGCATACCGGGGAGCTGTTTTTT
cdr3_aa: CSARSEGGHTGELFF
v_call: TRBV20-1
d_call: -
clone_size: few
j_call: TRBJ2-2

cdr3_nt: TGCAGTGCTCCCGCAGATACGCAGTATTTT
cdr3_aa: CSAPADTQYF
v_call: TRBV20-1
d_call: -
clone_size: many
j_call: TRBJ2-3

cdr3_nt: TGCAGTGCTAGAGCCGGGGACAGGGTGAATTCACCCCTCCACTTT
cdr3_aa: CSARAGDRVNSPLHF
v_call: TRBV20-1
d_call: TRBD1
clone_size: -
j_call: TRBJ1-6

cdr3_nt: TGCAGCGTTGAATGGCCACTCAACACAGATACGCAGTATTTT
cdr3_aa: CSVEWPLNTDTQYF
v_call: TRBV29-1
d_call: -
clone_size: -
j_call: TRBJ2-3

cdr3_nt: TGCAGTGCTAACCGGGGAAGGGAGCAGTACTTC
cdr3_aa: CSANRGREQYF
v_call: TRBV20-1
d_call: -
clone_size: few
j_call: TRBJ2-7

cdr3_nt: TGTGCCAGCAGGTCGGGTCGGGAGGTACAACAAGAGACCCAGTACTTC
cdr3_aa: CASRSGREVQQETQYF
v_call: TRBV6-5
d_call: TRBD2
clone_size: few
j_call: TRBJ2-5

cdr3_nt: TGTGCCAGCAGGCGGACTAGCGGCTCCTACAATGAGCAGTTCTTC
cdr3_aa: CASRRTSGSYNEQFF
v_call: TRBV2
d_call: TRBD2
clone_size: medium-sized
j_call: TRBJ2-1

cdr3_nt: TGTGCCACCTCGCGGACAGAAGATTACGAGCAGTACTTC
cdr3_aa: CATSRTEDYEQYF
v_call: TRBV7-8
d_call: -
clone_size: many
j_call: TRBJ2-7

cdr3_nt: TGTGCCAGCACGGGGGCCCGAGGTACCGGGGAGCTGTTTTTT
cdr3_aa: CASTGARGTGELFF
v_call: TRBV28
d_call: -
clone_size: many
j_call: TRBJ2-2

cdr3_nt: TGCGCCAGCAGCTTGGACCGAGAGCTCGATGAGCAGTTCTTC
cdr3_aa: CASSLDRELDEQFF
v_call: TRBV5-1
d_call: -
clone_size: many
j_call: TRBJ2-1

cdr3_nt: TGTGCCAGCAGCTTCGAAACCCGCTCCTACAATGAGCAGTTCTTC
cdr3_aa: CASSFETRSYNEQFF
v_call: TRBV7-2
d_call: -
clone_size: few
j_call: TRBJ2-1

cdr3_nt: TGTGCCAGCACGGGAACGAACACCGGGGAGCTGTTTTTT
cdr3_aa: CASTGTNTGELFF
v_call: TRBV28
d_call: -
clone_size: -
j_call: TRBJ2-2

cdr3_nt: TGTGCCAGCAGTGAATTGGGGATCAGGGAGCAGTACTTC
cdr3_aa: CASSELGIREQYF
v_call: TRBV6-1
d_call: -
clone_size: -
j_call: TRBJ2-7

cdr3_nt: TGTGCCAGCAGCGCCGAGGGGGGAACCTACAATGAGCAGTTCTTC
cdr3_aa: CASSAEGGTYNEQFF
v_call: TRBV9
d_call: -
clone_size: many
j_call: TRBJ2-1

cdr3_nt: TGTGCCACCAGTGATTTGGAGTTTTCTAGCACAGATACGCAGTATTTT
cdr3_aa: CATSDLEFSSTDTQYF
v_call: TRBV24-1
d_call: -
clone_size: many
j_call: TRBJ2-3

cdr3_nt: TGTGCCAGCAGCGTAGCAGCTGGCGAGCAGTACTTC
cdr3_aa: CASSVAAGEQYF
v_call: TRBV9
d_call: -
clone_size: many
j_call: TRBJ2-7

cdr3_nt: TGCAGTGCGTTACTAGAGACGTCCCCCTACGAGCAGTACTTC
cdr3_aa: CSALLETSPYEQYF
v_call: TRBV20-1
d_call: -
clone_size: -
j_call: TRBJ2-7

cdr3_nt: TGCAGTGCTCCCTCCCCCTATCTCCAAGAGACCCAGTACTTC
cdr3_aa: CSAPSPYLQETQYF
v_call: TRBV20-1
d_call: -
clone_size: -
j_call: TRBJ2-5

cdr3_nt: TGTGCCAGCAGCTTAGGGCGACTCCTGCGGGGGGAGACCCAGTACTTC
cdr3_aa: CASSLGRLLRGETQYF
v_call: TRBV7-8
d_call: TRBD2
clone_size: many
j_call: TRBJ2-5

cdr3_nt: TGCAGTGCTAGAGACTCCACCTCTAGCGGGATGGAAAACATTCAGTACTTC
cdr3_aa: CSARDSTSSGMENIQYF
v_call: TRBV20-1
d_call: TRBD2
clone_size: many
j_call: TRBJ2-4

cdr3_nt: TGTGCCAGCAGTTATCCCCAGGGGGCAGGTGACACTGAAGCTTTCTTT
cdr3_aa: CASSYPQGAGDTEAFF
v_call: TRBV6-6
d_call: TRBD1
clone_size: many
j_call: TRBJ1-1

cdr3_nt: TGTGCCAGCAGTGCCTCTGGGGGGTCGGGGGCAGAGACCCAGTACTTC
cdr3_aa: CASSASGGSGAETQYF
v_call: TRBV25-1
d_call: -
clone_size: many
j_call: TRBJ2-5

cdr3_nt: TGCAGTGCTAGAAGGGGTTACACTGAAGCTTTCTTT
cdr3_aa: CSARRGYTEAFF
v_call: TRBV20-1
d_call: -
clone_size: -
j_call: TRBJ1-1

cdr3_nt: TGCAGTGCCCAACAAGAGACCCAGTACTTC
cdr3_aa: CSAQQETQYF
v_call: TRBV20-1
d_call: -
clone_size: many
j_call: TRBJ2-5

cdr3_nt: TGCAGCTTACGAAAGGGGGGACAGGGAGACGAGCAGTACTTC
cdr3_aa: CSLRKGGQGDEQYF
v_call: TRBV20-1
d_call: TRBD1
clone_size: many
j_call: TRBJ2-7

cdr3_nt: TGTGCCAGCAGACTTCTTCAGGGAATCTATGGCTACACCTTC
cdr3_aa: CASRLLQGIYGYTF
v_call: TRBV6-2/TRBV6-3
d_call: -
clone_size: many
j_call: TRBJ1-2

cdr3_nt: TGTGCCAGCTCACCACTCAGCAGGGGACCCACCACCCACACAGATACGCAGTATTTT
cdr3_aa: CASSPLSRGPTTHTDTQYF
v_call: TRBV18
d_call: -
clone_size: many
j_call: TRBJ2-3

cdr3_nt: TGCAGTGCAACCCGTGGACAGGGGCATAGGCAGCCCCAGCATTTT
cdr3_aa: CSATRGQGHRQPQHF
v_call: TRBV20-1
d_call: TRBD1
clone_size: many
j_call: TRBJ1-5

cdr3_nt: TGTGCCAGCAGCTTACCAGGGGCGACGGACACTGAAGCTTTCTTT
cdr3_aa: CASSLPGATDTEAFF
v_call: TRBV5-4
d_call: -
clone_size: -
j_call: TRBJ1-1

cdr3_nt: TGCAGCTTTCGAACGGGGACCGACTATGGCTACACCTTC
cdr3_aa: CSFRTGTDYGYTF
v_call: TRBV29-1
d_call: -
clone_size: many
j_call: TRBJ1-2

cdr3_nt: TGTGCCAGCAGCTTAGTTTCTGCGGGAGGCCAGAATGAGCAGTTCTTC
cdr3_aa: CASSLVSAGGQNEQFF
v_call: TRBV7-9
d_call: TRBD2
clone_size: few
j_call: TRBJ2-1

cdr3_nt: TGTGCCAGCAGCCGCACCGGGGGGGCCTACGAGCAGTACTTC
cdr3_aa: CASSRTGGAYEQYF
v_call: TRBV5-5
d_call: TRBD2
clone_size: -
j_call: TRBJ2-7

cdr3_nt: TGTGCCAGCAGCGACCCACAGGCCGCCGAGCAGTACTTC
cdr3_aa: CASSDPQAAEQYF
v_call: TRBV9
d_call: -
clone_size: many
j_call: TRBJ2-7

cdr3_nt: TGCAGCTCCCGACAGGGAGGGGACACTGAAGCTTTCTTT
cdr3_aa: CSSRQGGDTEAFF
v_call: TRBV29-1
d_call: TRBD1
clone_size: few
j_call: TRBJ1-1

cdr3_nt: TGTGCCAGCAGAGGTAGCGGATCAGATACGCAGTATTTT
cdr3_aa: CASRGSGSDTQYF
v_call: TRBV7-8
d_call: -
clone_size: -
j_call: TRBJ2-3

cdr3_nt: TGTGCCAGCAGCAAGGGGCAGTCCTACGAGCAGTACTTC
cdr3_aa: CASSKGQSYEQYF
v_call: TRBV6-1
d_call: -
clone_size: -
j_call: TRBJ2-7

cdr3_nt: TGTGCCACCACAGTGAGCGGGAGTTCGGATACGCAGTATTTT
cdr3_aa: CATTVSGSSDTQYF
v_call: TRBV3-1
d_call: TRBD2
clone_size: few
j_call: TRBJ2-3

cdr3_nt: TGTGCCAGTGGATTGTCTGGGGGCTCTGGAAACACCATATATTTT
cdr3_aa: CASGLSGGSGNTIYF
v_call: TRBV2
d_call: -
clone_size: many
j_call: TRBJ1-3